The T cell receptor (beta chain) described here comes from a study of identical twins. This clonotype came up a few times. Its antigen is undetermined. The authors used template switching to add a universal primer site and gave cDNA unique molecular identifiers. TCRdb independently ran MiXCR on the 5' RACE reads; one entry per CDR3 protein. The top ten clones hold around 0.98% of a sample with hundreds of thousands of distinct CDR3 sequences, about 9.4% of them seen once. Whole-study findings and limits: The degree of excess twin sharing was weaker in beta out-of-frame sequences. Reduced insertions were recorded for abundant cord blood beta clonotypes, with no such pattern in memory repertoires.

This CDR3 is built from 17 residues. Germline trimming cut 1 base from V and 0 bases from J; bases unmatched to any gene: 5. Looked up from germline, CDR1 is LGHNA and CDR2 is YSLEER. This sample was shared with a second study, whose subject was yellow fever vaccine responses in identical twins.

This receptor was obtained from a young woman in good health. The chain recombines TRBV4-3 with TRBJ2-4; 8 positions match TRBD1. The sequencing input was PBMCs. As DNA, the CDR3 is TGCGCCAGCAGCCAAGGACAGGGGCGGCAAGCCAAAAACATTCAGTACTTC. It yields the protein CASSQGQGRQAKNIQYF.